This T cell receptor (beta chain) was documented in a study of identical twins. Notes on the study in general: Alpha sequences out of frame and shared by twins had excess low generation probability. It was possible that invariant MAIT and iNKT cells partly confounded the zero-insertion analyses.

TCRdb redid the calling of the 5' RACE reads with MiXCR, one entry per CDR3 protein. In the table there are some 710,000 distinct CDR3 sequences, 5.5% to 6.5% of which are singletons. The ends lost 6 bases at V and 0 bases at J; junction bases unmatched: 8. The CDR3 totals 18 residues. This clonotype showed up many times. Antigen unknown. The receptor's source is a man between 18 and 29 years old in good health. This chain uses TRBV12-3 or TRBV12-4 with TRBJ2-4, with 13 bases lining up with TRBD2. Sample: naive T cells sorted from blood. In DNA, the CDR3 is TGTGCCAGCAGCCCAACTAGCGGGAGGGCCTTAGCCAAAAACATTCAGTACTTC. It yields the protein CASSPTSGRALAKNIQYF.